These 22 T cell receptor beta chains were sequenced from one sample in a study of control samples from healthy donors and cancer patients. Sequenced by immunoSEQ multiplex PCR; TCRdb stores in-frame clones only, minus some. Of over 200,000 clones in the sample, around 80% are singletons; the top ten hold approximately 12%. Sequencing input: PBMCs. The receptor source for this set is a woman aged 60 to 75 with lung cancer.

This chain links TRBV2 with TRBJ1-1; 12 bases match TRBD1. V shed 6 bases and J 4 bases; nucleotides not matched to a gene: 6. CDR3 size: 15 residues. Germline V gives CDR1 SNHLY, CDR2 FYNNEI. CDR3 coding DNA: TGTGCCAGCAGCGCGAGGGGACAGGGGGCCACTGAAGCTTTCTTT. Translated: CASSARGQGATEAFF.

The chain is built from TRBV10-3 and TRBJ2-7; 9 bases are a match to TRBD1. This CDR3 region has 14 residues. Germline assignment: CDR1 ENHRY and CDR2 SYGVKD. J lost 5 bases, V lost 7 bases, and 9 bases had no gene match. The CDR3 loop reads CAITPGQGKNEQYF. As DNA, the CDR3 is TGTGCCATCACCCCAGGACAGGGGAAAAACGAGCAGTACTTC.

The gene calls are TRBV6-2 or TRBV6-3 and TRBJ1-6; D possibly corresponds to TRBD1 (5 bases). The CDR3 extends over 19 amino acids. Trimming took 2 bases from V and 2 from J, leaving 19 bases between them. Per the germline V gene, CDR1 is MNHEY and CDR2 is SVGEGT. CDR3 nucleotides: TGTGCCAGCAGTTACCCCGGGGCCTCGAGATTGACCTATAATTCACCCCTCCACTTT. Protein sequence: CASSYPGASRLTYNSPLHF.

Worth noting for this clone: This sample includes further DNA sequences coding for the same CDR3. The rearrangement uses TRBV5-1 and TRBJ2-5; 9 positions agree with TRBD1. J gave up 5 bases and V 4 bases, and 6 bases lay outside the gene matches. CDR1 SGHRS and CDR2 YFSETQ come from the germline V gene. The CDR3 consists of 14 residues. CDR3 sequence reads: CASSLQGAAETQYF. The CDR3 DNA reads TGCGCCAGCAGCCTACAGGGGGCGGCTGAGACCCAGTACTTC. Full variable domain (rest looked up from reference TRBV5-1 and TRBJ2-5): KAGVTQTPRYLIKTRGQQVTLSCSPISGHRSVSWYQQTPGQGLQFLFEYFSETQRNKGNFPGRFSGRQFSNSRSEMNVSTLELGDSALYLCASSLQGAAETQYFGPGTRLLVL.

The chain is built from TRBV5-1 and TRBJ1-4; D not resolved. V lost 0 bases to trimming and J lost 8 bases, with 14 bases between them. The CDR3 has 15 amino acids. Germline-derived CDR1 and CDR2 are SGHRS and YFSETQ. The CDR3 loop reads CASSLEGGNKEKLFF. CDR3 DNA sequence: TGCGCCAGCAGCTTGGAGGGCGGCAACAAAGAAAAACTGTTTTTT.

The chain is built from TRBV5-6 and TRBJ1-1; D possibly corresponds to TRBD1 (5 bases). Germline CDR1 and CDR2: SGHDT and YYEEEE. The ends were cut back, 0 bases at V and 4 bases at J, with 10 bases in the middle. This CDR3 is built from 14 residues. CDR3 sequence: CASSLDQGPTEAFF. CDR3 bases: TGTGCCAGCAGCTTGGATCAGGGTCCCACTGAAGCTTTCTTT.

A single count supports this clone. V is TRBV6-5 and J is TRBJ1-1; a possible D gene is TRBD1 (5 bases). The CDR3 consists of 15 residues. Looked up from germline, CDR1 is MNHEY and CDR2 is SVGAGI. V was cut by 2 bases and J by 4 bases, with 14 bases left in between. CDR3: CASSYGAGASTEAFF. For the CDR3, the DNA is TGTGCCAGCAGTTACGGCGCCGGGGCCAGCACTGAAGCTTTCTTT.

CDR3 DNA sequence: TGTGCCAGCAGTTGGACAGGGATTTTGGCCGGGGAGCTGTTTTTT. It yields the protein CASSWTGILAGELFF. The rearrangement links TRBV28 to TRBJ2-2, with 8 bases aligning to TRBD1. The CDR3 loop spans 15 amino acids. J gave up 6 bases and V 4 bases, and 7 bases lay outside the gene matches. The germline gives CDR1 MDHEN, CDR2 SYDVKM.

This clone appeared once. J is TRBJ2-5 and V is TRBV19, with TRBD2 matching 9 bases. Germline CDR1 is LNHDA and CDR2 is SQIVND (reference sequence). J gave up 5 bases and V 5 bases, and 9 bases lay outside the gene matches. The length of the CDR3 is 15 residues. CDR3 DNA sequence: TGTGCCAGTAGTTGGACTAGCGAAACCGGGGAGACCCAGTACTTC. The encoded protein is CASSWTSETGETQYF.

The V and J genes are TRBV2 and TRBJ1-5; tentatively, D is TRBD1 (6 bases). V lost 7 bases to trimming and J lost 2 bases, with 15 bases between them. The CDR3 totals 15 residues. Germline V gives CDR1 SNHLY, CDR2 FYNNEI. For the CDR3, the DNA is TGTGCCAGCACATCACAGGGTTTAGGCAATCAGCCCCAGCATTTT. This gives the protein CASTSQGLGNQPQHF.

This chain uses TRBV2 with TRBJ1-1, with D perhaps TRBD1 (5 bases). Germline lookup yields CDR1 SNHLY and CDR2 FYNNEI. V lost 4 bases and J lost 1, with 13 bases in between. The CDR3 has 15 amino acids. CDR3 region: CASSASGTANTEAFF. The CDR3 DNA reads as TGTGCCAGCAGTGCTTCCGGGACGGCGAACACTGAAGCTTTCTTT. Full variable domain (missing parts from reference TRBV2 and TRBJ1-1): EPEVTQTPSHQVTQMGQEVILRCVPISNHLYFYWYRQILGQKVEFLVSFYNNEISEKSEIFDDQFSVERPDGSNFTLKIRSTKLEDSAMYFCASSASGTANTEAFFGQGTRLTVV.

The DNA for the CDR3 is TGTGCCAGCAGCCCGGCGGGGACAGAGACCCAGTACTTC. This gives the protein CASSPAGTETQYF. V gene TRBV13 combines with J gene TRBJ2-5; D is perhaps TRBD2 (6 bases). Germline lookup yields CDR1 PRHDT and CDR2 FYEKMQ (reference sequence). Trimming removed 5 bases from V and 4 bases from J, with 11 bases in between. This CDR3 contains 13 residues. Looking up the rest from reference TRBV13 and TRBJ2-5 gives the full variable domain: AAGVIQSPRHLIKEKRETATLKCYPIPRHDTVYWYQQGPGQDPQFLISFYEKMQSDKGSIPDRFSAQQFSDYHSELNMSSLELGDSALYFCASSPAGTETQYFGPGTRLLVL.

J is TRBJ2-6 and V is TRBV3-1 (or the pseudogene TRBV3-2), with D tentatively TRBD1 (5 bases). The V gene lost 4 bases and the J gene lost 0 bases, with 10 bases spanning the gap. Germline assignment: CDR1 LGHDT and CDR2 YNNKEL (reference sequence). The CDR3 is made up of 16 amino acids. The CDR3 sequence is CASSLDQGSGANVLTF. The DNA of the CDR3 is TGTGCCAGCAGCCTTGATCAGGGCTCTGGGGCCAACGTCCTGACTTTC.

V gene TRBV19 combines with J gene TRBJ2-4, with D possibly matching TRBD1 (7 bases). Per germline, CDR1 LNHDA and CDR2 SQIVND (reference sequence). Between the trimmed V and J ends, which lost 4 bases and 7 bases, there was a span of 14 bases. This CDR3 comprises 14 residues. The CDR3 DNA sequence: TGTGCCAGTAGTAACCAGGGGGGCGGCAACATTCAGTACTTC. Protein sequence: CASSNQGGGNIQYF.

The CDR3 DNA reads as TGTGCCAGCAGTTTCCATGGACAAGGGCTAAATGAGCAGTTCTTC. Translation gives CASSFHGQGLNEQFF. V and J are TRBV27 and TRBJ2-1, with D perhaps matching TRBD1 (5 bases). V lost 3 bases and J 7 bases, leaving 16 bases between the germline ends. The CDR3 extends over 15 amino acids. Germline V gene lookup returns CDR1 MNHEY and CDR2 SMNVEV (reference sequence).

This clone appeared once. The chain links TRBV9 to TRBJ2-5, with D perhaps matching TRBD1 (6 bases). The CDR3 consists of 15 residues. V lost 4 bases and J lost 5, with 18 bases in between. Germline V CDR1 and CDR2: SGDLS, YYNGEE. The CDR3 nucleotides read TGTGCCAGCAGCCCTGGACAGCTAGGCGGGGAGACCCAGTACTTC. As protein: CASSPGQLGGETQYF.

Comments on this clone: Relative to the germline gene, one junction end is altered; a read error may explain this. The chain recombines TRBV6-1 with TRBJ1-1; 7 bases are shared with TRBD1. The CDR3 length is 15 residues. Germline V gives CDR1 MNHNS, CDR2 SASEGT. The chain's CDR3 is CASSKADRVNTEAFF. The CDR3 DNA follows: TGTGCCAGCAGTAAAGCAGACAGGGTAAACACTGAAGCTTTCTTT.

The rearrangement joins TRBV28 to TRBJ1-1; D might be TRBD1 (5 bases). The CDR3 is made up of 15 amino acids. The ends were cut back, 7 bases at V and 0 bases at J, with 15 bases in the middle. From germline, CDR1 is MDHEN and CDR2 SYDVKM. This chain's CDR3 is CASTQQVFMNTEAFF. The CDR3, as DNA: TGTGCCAGCACGCAACAGGTTTTTATGAACACTGAAGCTTTCTTT.

This clone has only a few counts. Other nucleotide sequences in the sample specify the same CDR3. The chain employs TRBV28 and TRBJ1-4; no reliable D call. Germline loops: CDR1 MDHEN, CDR2 SYDVKM. Trimming cost V 1 base and J 4 bases, with 7 bases left between them. The CDR3 loop spans 14 amino acids. The CDR3 reads CASSLSVLNEKLFF. The CDR3 nucleotides are TGTGCCAGCAGTTTATCGGTCCTTAATGAAAAACTGTTTTTT.

This clone was recorded a few times. The chain combines TRBV20-1 with TRBJ2-7; 7 nucleotides line up with TRBD1. V was clipped by 5 bases and J by 4 bases; unmatched bases: 2. The CDR3 is made up of 11 amino acids. In germline, CDR1 is DFQATT, CDR2 SNEGSKA (reference sequence). DNA of the CDR3: TGCAGTGCTCCACAGGGGTACGAGCAGTACTTC. Its translation is CSAPQGYEQYF.

The rearrangement uses TRBV12-3 or TRBV12-4 and TRBJ1-2; a weak D match, TRBD1 (6 bases). CDR3 size: 11 residues. Trimming left V 7 bases short and J 3 bases short, with 6 bases between. CDR3 region: CASNRDYGYTF. The CDR3 region has the DNA TGTGCCAGCAACAGGGACTATGGCTACACCTTC.

The V gene is TRBV11-2, the J gene TRBJ2-7, with 7 positions matching TRBD1. The CDR3 is 15 residues long. After removal of 6 bases from V and 3 bases from J, the junction contained 11 bases not matched to a gene. Germline V lookup: CDR1 SGHAT, CDR2 FQNNGV. CDR3 bases: TGTGCCAGCAGTTCCCTCCGGACAGGTATCTACGAGCAGTACTTC. Translation: CASSSLRTGIYEQYF. Full variable domain (outside the CDR3, taken from reference TRBV11-2 and TRBJ2-7): EAGVAQSPRYKIIEKRQSVAFWCNPISGHATLYWYQQILGQGPKLLIQFQNNGVVDDSQLPKDRFSAERLKGVDSTLKIQPAKLEDSAVYLCASSSLRTGIYEQYFGPGTRLTVT.